These T cell receptor beta chains were read from a single sample in a study of shared clonotypes between healthy human individuals. This table comes from immunoSEQ multiplex PCR, and its TCRdb copy is limited to in-frame clones, with some not included. The repertoire holds roughly 590,000 clones, with roughly 96% as singletons. The sample consisted of naive CD8+ T cells sorted from blood. Receptors originate from a woman in her 30s in good health. CDR3s include the opening cysteine and the closing phenylalanine or tryptophan. A D gene is named only where the DNA matches it firmly. Not all rows give a size; the values are once, few, many and, for expanded clones, a class.

d_call | j_call | clone_size | v_call | cdr3_aa | cdr3_nt
. | TRBJ2-7 | . | TRBV6-1 | CASSETGGHRTSYEQYF | TGTGCCAGCAGTGAAACTGGAGGACACCGTACATCCTACGAGCAGTACTTC
. | TRBJ2-1 | . | TRBV11-3 | CASSSHGNEQFF | TGTGCCAGCAGCTCCCACGGCAATGAGCAGTTCTTC
. | TRBJ2-5 | . | TRBV19 | CASSIGRRWGETQYF | TGTGCCAGTAGTATCGGCAGGAGGTGGGGGGAGACCCAGTACTTC
. | TRBJ2-2 | . | TRBV27 | CASILNTGELFF | TGTGCCAGCATTTTGAACACCGGGGAGCTGTTTTTT
. | TRBJ2-7 | . | TRBV10-3 | CAISESTPYEQYF | TGTGCCATCAGTGAGTCGACCCCGTACGAGCAGTACTTC
TRBD2 | TRBJ2-1 | . | TRBV5-6 | CASSLEGGLAVGPYNEQFF | TGTGCCAGCAGCTTGGAGGGGGGACTAGCGGTGGGGCCCTACAATGAGCAGTTCTTC
TRBD2 | TRBJ2-7 | . | TRBV30 | CAWSHGRPYEQYF | TGTGCCTGGAGCCACGGGAGGCCATACGAGCAGTACTTC
. | TRBJ2-7 | . | TRBV27 | CASSLVGTYAYEQYF | TGTGCCAGCAGTTTGGTAGGGACTTATGCCTACGAGCAGTACTTC
. | TRBJ2-3 | once | TRBV4-1 | CASSQVEGISIEPSTDTQYF | TGCGCCAGCAGCCAAGTCGAGGGAATCTCGATAGAACCTAGCACAGATACGCAGTATTTT
TRBD2 | TRBJ2-1 | . | TRBV2 | CASSVAGTRIPDLAGGNEQFF | TGTGCCAGCAGTGTGGCGGGGACTAGGATTCCCGATCTAGCGGGAGGAAATGAGCAGTTCTTC
. | TRBJ2-1 | . | TRBV5-1 | CASSLDGGPYNEQFF | TGCGCCAGCAGCTTGGACGGGGGGCCCTACAATGAGCAGTTCTTC
. | TRBJ2-7 | . | TRBV27 | CASSFAGGDEQYF | TGTGCCAGCAGTTTTGCCGGGGGAGACGAGCAGTACTTC
. | TRBJ2-7 | . | TRBV7-9 | CASSLFERSSYEQYF | TGTGCCAGCAGCTTATTTGAGCGGAGCTCCTACGAGCAGTACTTC
. | TRBJ2-7 | . | TRBV28 | CASSFQYREGSYEQYF | TGTGCCAGCAGTTTCCAGTACAGGGAGGGCTCCTACGAGCAGTACTTC
. | TRBJ1-3 | . | TRBV7-3 | CASSLTPWDRLRHSGNTIYF | TGTGCCAGCAGCTTAACCCCGTGGGACCGTTTGCGCCATTCTGGAAACACCATATATTTT
TRBD2 | TRBJ2-2 | . | TRBV29-1 | CSPRGSCGTGELFF | TGCAGCCCCCGCGGGAGCTGTGGCACCGGGGAGCTGTTTTTT
. | TRBJ2-1 | . | TRBV4-1 | CASSLPLGSYNEQFF | TGCGCCAGCAGCCTCCCTCTGGGATCCTACAATGAGCAGTTCTTC
. | TRBJ2-7 | . | TRBV5-4 | CASSLMNAEISYEQYF | TGTGCCAGCAGCTTGATGAATGCTGAAATTTCCTACGAGCAGTACTTC
TRBD1 | TRBJ1-2 | . | TRBV10-3 | CAISEPWTGYGYTF | TGTGCCATCAGTGAGCCTTGGACAGGCTATGGCTACACCTTC
. | TRBJ1-1 | . | TRBV28 | CASSLRPVNTEAFF | TGTGCCAGCAGTTTAAGGCCAGTAAACACTGAAGCTTTCTTT
. | TRBJ2-1 | . | TRBV7-6 | CASSSTGVRGEQFF | TGTGCCAGCAGCTCCACGGGGGTGAGGGGTGAGCAGTTCTTC
. | TRBJ2-4 | . | TRBV19 | CASSPIRAGNDIQYF | TGTGCCAGTAGTCCTATTCGGGCAGGGAACGACATTCAGTACTTC
. | TRBJ2-3 | . | TRBV28 | CASSIQGSGSFTQYF | TGTGCCAGCAGTATACAGGGTTCCGGCTCCTTTACGCAGTATTTT
. | TRBJ1-6 | . | TRBV2 | CASSDGPNAGGRSPLHF | TGTGCCAGCAGTGATGGCCCCAACGCGGGGGGACGCTCACCCCTCCACTTT